This T cell receptor (beta chain) was identified in a study of breast tumors, draining lymph nodes, adjacent tissues. Germline V lookup: CDR1 MNHNS, CDR2 SASEGT. This CDR3 is 16 amino acids long. The sample holds a few counts of this clonotype. One end of the junction is discordant with germline, which a read error may explain. TCRdb used MiXCR to reprocess the multiplex PCR reads, holding one entry per CDR3 protein. The sample records approximately 230,000 distinct CDR3 sequences, less than 40% being singletons. Breast cancer patients provided tissue from their axillary draining lymph nodes. This receptor was identified in a female donor with breast cancer. Some clones in this sample may be carry-over from other donors' samples. The V call is TRBV6-1, the J call TRBJ2-5; the match to TRBD1 covers 10 bases. The sample was axillary lymph node tissue. Written as DNA, the CDR3 is TGTGCCAGCAATACCCGGGACAGGGGAATACAAGAGGCCCAGTACTTC. Protein: CASNTRDRGIQEAQYF.